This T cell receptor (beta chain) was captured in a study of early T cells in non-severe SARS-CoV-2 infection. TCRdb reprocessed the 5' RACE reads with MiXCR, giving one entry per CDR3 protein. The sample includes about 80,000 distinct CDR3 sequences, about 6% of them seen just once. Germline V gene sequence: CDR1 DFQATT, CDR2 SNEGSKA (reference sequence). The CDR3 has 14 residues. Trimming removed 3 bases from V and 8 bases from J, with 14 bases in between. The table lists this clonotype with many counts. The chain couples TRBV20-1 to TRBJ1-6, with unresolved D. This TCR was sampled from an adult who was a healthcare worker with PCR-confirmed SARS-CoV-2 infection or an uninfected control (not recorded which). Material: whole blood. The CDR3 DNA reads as TGCAGTGCTAGTAGCTGGAACCGGGATTCACCCCTCCACTTT. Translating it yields CSASSWNRDSPLHF.